A selection of T cell receptor beta chains follows, all from one sample in a study of low-dose radiotherapy and immunotherapy resistance in tumors. TCRdb ran MiXCR on the reads and lists one entry per CDR3 protein. The table lists 85,000 to 95,000 distinct CDR3 sequences, under 25% of them singletons, with more than 10% in the top ten. The sample was PBMCs, taken after low-dose radiotherapy plus immunotherapy. The receptor source for this set is a female donor with ovarian cancer. Both conserved end residues are trimmed from each CDR3. Each record gives: D gene, J gene, V gene, CDR3 protein. The D gene is left open where the match is weak.

d_call: .; j_call: TRBJ2-5; v_call: TRBV7-2; cdr3_aa: ASSLTGIIQETQY
d_call: .; j_call: TRBJ2-3; v_call: TRBV7-3; cdr3_aa: ASSDGWGITSTDTQY
d_call: TRBD1; j_call: TRBJ2-2; v_call: TRBV12-3/TRBV12-4; cdr3_aa: ASSSNPYRTGRGNTGELF
d_call: .; j_call: TRBJ2-5; v_call: TRBV20-1; cdr3_aa: SARDQGSGDETQY
d_call: TRBD1; j_call: TRBJ2-1; v_call: TRBV29-1; cdr3_aa: SVGGGQGGDEQF
d_call: .; j_call: TRBJ2-2; v_call: TRBV12-3/TRBV12-4; cdr3_aa: ASRLREGAPVAGELF
d_call: .; j_call: TRBJ1-6; v_call: TRBV18; cdr3_aa: ASSPSAGPYNSPLH
d_call: .; j_call: TRBJ2-1; v_call: TRBV24-1; cdr3_aa: ATSDLTAHF
d_call: .; j_call: TRBJ2-7; v_call: TRBV11-2; cdr3_aa: ASSLGSGEQY
d_call: .; j_call: TRBJ2-3; v_call: TRBV29-1; cdr3_aa: SALAVGTRDTQY
d_call: .; j_call: TRBJ1-3; v_call: TRBV7-2; cdr3_aa: ASSLGPGAGNTIY
d_call: TRBD2; j_call: TRBJ2-1; v_call: TRBV20-1; cdr3_aa: SAKEGLAGIYEQF
d_call: .; j_call: TRBJ1-2; v_call: TRBV30; cdr3_aa: AWSVLGTYGGYT
d_call: .; j_call: TRBJ2-7; v_call: TRBV10-3; cdr3_aa: AISGSQGNLAEQY
d_call: .; j_call: TRBJ2-7; v_call: TRBV30; cdr3_aa: AWSVQTGAEQY
d_call: TRBD1; j_call: TRBJ2-5; v_call: TRBV9; cdr3_aa: ASSVGGTESYNEQY
d_call: TRBD1; j_call: TRBJ2-5; v_call: TRBV2; cdr3_aa: ASSSGTGGEETQY
d_call: TRBD2; j_call: TRBJ2-7; v_call: TRBV7-8; cdr3_aa: ASSLGLASYEQY
d_call: TRBD2; j_call: TRBJ2-2; v_call: TRBV2; cdr3_aa: ASSEWFYAGEGTGELF
d_call: .; j_call: TRBJ2-7; v_call: TRBV6-2/TRBV6-3; cdr3_aa: ASSLRVHEQY
d_call: .; j_call: TRBJ2-1; v_call: TRBV6-6; cdr3_aa: ASSSSMAIRD
d_call: TRBD2; j_call: TRBJ2-1; v_call: TRBV29-1; cdr3_aa: SVKRSGRNYEQF
d_call: .; j_call: TRBJ2-7; v_call: TRBV5-6; cdr3_aa: ASSLAGQLSTYEQY
d_call: TRBD2; j_call: TRBJ2-1; v_call: TRBV12-3/TRBV12-4; cdr3_aa: ASSPTLAVNEQF
d_call: .; j_call: TRBJ1-2; v_call: TRBV19; cdr3_aa: ASSTSNYGYT
d_call: TRBD1; j_call: TRBJ2-5; v_call: TRBV6-1; cdr3_aa: ASSRQGRETQY
d_call: .; j_call: TRBJ2-3; v_call: TRBV5-1; cdr3_aa: ASSFFGRTSTDTQY
d_call: .; j_call: TRBJ2-5; v_call: TRBV28; cdr3_aa: ASSLPAGETQY
d_call: .; j_call: TRBJ2-2; v_call: TRBV4-1; cdr3_aa: ASSQVRGAGELFF
d_call: .; j_call: TRBJ2-3; v_call: TRBV18; cdr3_aa: ASSPSIGGTDTQY
d_call: TRBD2; j_call: TRBJ2-1; v_call: TRBV5-1; cdr3_aa: ASSPRTSGTNNEQF
d_call: TRBD2; j_call: TRBJ2-3; v_call: TRBV7-2; cdr3_aa: ASSLGSSGGADTQY
d_call: .; j_call: TRBJ2-6; v_call: TRBV28; cdr3_aa: ASRRKGAGANVLT
d_call: .; j_call: TRBJ1-5; v_call: TRBV2; cdr3_aa: ASSEARRGNQPQH
d_call: TRBD2; j_call: TRBJ2-2; v_call: TRBV10-1; cdr3_aa: ARDGLAGGPRTGELF
d_call: .; j_call: TRBJ2-3; v_call: TRBV11-3; cdr3_aa: ASSFGFAGPFTDTQY
d_call: .; j_call: TRBJ2-2; v_call: TRBV29-1; cdr3_aa: SVKHGTGELF
d_call: .; j_call: TRBJ1-2; v_call: TRBV7-2; cdr3_aa: ASSLAARKIYGYT
d_call: .; j_call: TRBJ2-7; v_call: TRBV7-9; cdr3_aa: ASSLPSYEQY
d_call: .; j_call: TRBJ2-1; v_call: TRBV20-1; cdr3_aa: SAREWRGSYNEQF
d_call: TRBD2; j_call: TRBJ2-2; v_call: TRBV5-4; cdr3_aa: ASSTGLAGVDGELF
d_call: TRBD1; j_call: TRBJ2-7; v_call: TRBV19; cdr3_aa: ASSKAGTGGYYEQY
d_call: TRBD2; j_call: TRBJ2-1; v_call: TRBV7-2; cdr3_aa: ASSLSRLAGGANEQF
d_call: .; j_call: TRBJ1-6; v_call: TRBV7-2; cdr3_aa: ASSWGTQSNSPLH
d_call: .; j_call: TRBJ2-3; v_call: TRBV7-2; cdr3_aa: ASSQMDTQY
d_call: .; j_call: TRBJ2-6; v_call: TRBV6-5; cdr3_aa: ASSYWRTVGTSGANVLT
d_call: TRBD1; j_call: TRBJ2-2; v_call: TRBV6-6; cdr3_aa: ASINRGRGGELF
d_call: .; j_call: TRBJ2-1; v_call: TRBV5-1; cdr3_aa: ASSLSTGNNEQF
d_call: .; j_call: TRBJ1-6; v_call: TRBV9; cdr3_aa: ASSARLWDSPLH
d_call: .; j_call: TRBJ1-2; v_call: TRBV6-2/TRBV6-3; cdr3_aa: ASSYHRTASDYGYT
d_call: .; j_call: TRBJ1-1; v_call: TRBV3-1; cdr3_aa: ASSQAAGSMNTEAF
d_call: .; j_call: TRBJ1-1; v_call: TRBV10-3; cdr3_aa: AISESKGGRNTEAF
d_call: .; j_call: TRBJ2-3; v_call: TRBV6-2/TRBV6-3; cdr3_aa: ASSYASTDTQY
d_call: TRBD1; j_call: TRBJ1-1; v_call: TRBV19; cdr3_aa: ASSGDRGIGTEAF